The 18 T cell receptor beta chains given below trace back to one sample, sequenced in a study of blood T cell repertoires in COVID-19. Generated by immunoSEQ multiplex PCR, the TCRdb table keeps only in-frame clones and is missing some. The profile shows about 97,000 clones, over 65% of them singletons. The material sequenced was peripheral blood. The receptors derive from a human donor in a cohort sampled during active COVID-19.

This clone appeared a few times. V gene TRBV18 combines with J gene TRBJ1-5; 9 bases match TRBD1. The trim removed 5 bases at V and 4 bases at J, leaving 6 bases unmatched. Germline V CDR1 and CDR2: KGHSH, LQKENI. The CDR3 extends over 15 amino acids. Here the CDR3 reads CASSYGQGYNQPQHF. The CDR3, as DNA: TGTGCCAGCTCATACGGACAGGGGTATAATCAGCCCCAGCATTTT.

The V and J genes are TRBV4-3 and TRBJ1-2; TRBD1 might be the D (6 bases). Germline CDR1 reads LGHNA; CDR2 reads YSLEER. The CDR3 runs 12 residues. The ends were cut back, 3 bases at V and 6 bases at J, with 8 bases in the middle. CDR3 amino acids: CASSHSGDGYTF. The CDR3 bases are TGCGCCAGCAGCCATTCAGGGGATGGCTACACCTTC.

J is TRBJ2-3 and V is TRBV3-1 (or the pseudogene TRBV3-2); TRBD2 agrees at 13 bases. J lost 2 bases, V lost 4 bases, and 3 bases had no gene match. The length of the CDR3 is 16 residues. The germline CDR1 and CDR2 sequences are LGHDT and YNNKEL (reference sequence). CDR3 protein: CASSPTSGGYTDTQYF. The CDR3 bases are TGTGCCAGCAGCCCGACTAGCGGGGGGTACACAGATACGCAGTATTTT.

Written as DNA, the CDR3 is TGCGCCAGCAGCCCACGGACACAGGGAACCGGGGAGCTGTTTTTT. Translation: CASSPRTQGTGELFF. This chain connects TRBV4-3 to TRBJ2-2, with D possibly matching TRBD1 (6 bases). The CDR3 contains 15 residues. The germline V gene encodes CDR1 LGHNA and CDR2 YSLEER. The V end lost 4 bases, the J end lost 5 bases, and 14 bases lay between the germline ends.

The chain links TRBV14 to TRBJ2-7; D unclear. From germline, CDR1 is SGHDN and CDR2 FVKESK. The CDR3 spans 13 residues. V was pared by 0 bases and J by 9 bases, with 12 bases between. The CDR3 DNA reads as TGTGCCAGCAGCCAAGATCCTCAGGCGCCGCAGTACTTC. Protein: CASSQDPQAPQYF.

This clone appeared a single time. This chain uses TRBV18 with TRBJ2-7; 9 bases align to TRBD2. J was trimmed by 2 bases and V by 3 bases; bases with no gene match: 14. Per germline, CDR1 KGHSH and CDR2 LQKENI. This CDR3 spans 18 amino acids. For the CDR3, the DNA is TGTGCCAGCTCACCCGGTGGCGGGGGGGCCGGTGGGACCTACGAGCAGTACTTC. Amino acid sequence: CASSPGGGGAGGTYEQYF.

The CDR3 is CASSLVSANTIYF. In DNA form, the CDR3 reads TGTGCCAGCAGCTTAGTGTCTGCGAACACCATATATTTT. The rearrangement joins TRBV7-2 to TRBJ1-3; D is uncertain. CDR1 and CDR2 (germline): SGHTA, FQGNSA. The CDR3 is 13 residues long. Trimming stripped 1 base from V and 7 bases from J, with 8 bases between.

CDR3 loop: CSASPQDRSPLHF. Here the CDR3 DNA reads TGCAGTGCTAGTCCACAGGATCGTTCACCCCTCCACTTT. V is TRBV20-1 and J is TRBJ1-6; tentatively, D is TRBD1 (5 bases). The V gene lost 3 bases and the J gene lost 9 bases, with 12 bases spanning the gap. The germline gives CDR1 DFQATT, CDR2 SNEGSKA (reference sequence). The CDR3 contains 13 residues.

V and J are TRBV7-8 and TRBJ1-6, with 8 bases fitting TRBD1. The CDR3 has 18 residues. Germline-derived CDR1 and CDR2 are SGHVS and FQNEAQ. V dropped 1 base and J dropped 0; count of bases not matched to a gene: 5. CDR3 sequence reads: CASSLGWTGLSYNSPLHF. CDR3 bases: TGTGCCAGCAGCTTAGGATGGACAGGGCTCTCCTATAATTCACCCCTCCACTTT.

The chain carries TRBV5-4 and TRBJ1-2; D is unresolved. V was clipped by 3 bases and J by 2 bases, with 17 bases between them. The germline V gene encodes CDR1 SGHNT and CDR2 YYREEE (reference sequence). This CDR3 spans 16 amino acids. The CDR3 is CASSSPIGERNYGYTF. CDR3 coding DNA: TGTGCCAGCAGCTCCCCCATCGGGGAGAGGAACTATGGCTACACCTTC.

This chain connects TRBV7-9 to TRBJ1-2; TRBD1 might be the D (6 bases). Germline CDR1 is SEHNR and CDR2 is FQNEAQ (reference sequence). The CDR3 has 16 residues. Trimming removed 7 bases from V and 4 bases from J, with 22 bases in between. This chain's CDR3 is CASNHAGGAGGYGYTF. The CDR3 DNA reads TGTGCCAGCAACCACGCGGGGGGGGCCGGTGGCTATGGCTACACCTTC.

This chain joins TRBV24-1 and TRBJ2-3; D is possibly TRBD2 (6 bases). V lost 3 bases and J 4 bases, leaving 10 bases between the germline ends. This CDR3 has 14 residues. Germline assignment: CDR1 KGHDR and CDR2 SFDVKD. In DNA form, the CDR3 reads TGTGCCACCAGTGATGGGGGGTACGCAGATACGCAGTATTTT. Translated: CATSDGGYADTQYF.

The CDR3 bases are TGTGCCACCAGCAGAGACCCTATGAGGGAGCAGTACTTC. This codes for CATSRDPMREQYF. The chain employs TRBV15 and TRBJ2-7; the D is unclear. Per the germline V gene, CDR1 is LNHNV and CDR2 is YYDKDF (reference sequence). Trimming shortened V by 0 bases and J by 7 bases, and 10 bases separated the two germline ends. The CDR3 covers 13 residues. Variable domain in full (rest from reference TRBV15 and TRBJ2-7): DAMVIQNPRYQVTQFGKPVTLSCSQTLNHNVMYWYQQKSSQAPKLLFHYYDKDFNNEADTPDNFQSRRPNTSFCFLDIRSPGLGDTAMYLCATSRDPMREQYFGPGTRLTVT.

The chain combines TRBV6-5 with TRBJ2-1, with 12 bases identical to TRBD1. V lost 6 bases and J lost 10; bases outside the gene matches: 10. The CDR3 runs 15 residues. In germline, CDR1 is MNHEY, CDR2 SVGAGI. CDR3 residues: CASSPGGQGAREQFF. The CDR3 DNA is TGTGCCAGCAGCCCAGGGGGACAGGGGGCGCGGGAGCAGTTCTTC.

The chain carries TRBV2 and TRBJ1-5; 8 bases line up with TRBD1. This CDR3 comprises 15 residues. J gave up 6 bases and V 6 bases, and 10 bases lay outside the gene matches. Germline CDR1 and CDR2: SNHLY and FYNNEI. This CDR3 is CASRGQGAGGQPQHF. The CDR3 region has the DNA TGTGCCAGCAGAGGACAGGGAGCTGGAGGTCAGCCCCAGCATTTT.

There are a few counts of this clone. The chain couples TRBV11-2 to TRBJ2-5; the D gene is possibly TRBD1 (6 bases). Germline CDR1 is SGHAT and CDR2 is FQNNGV. CDR3 size: 15 residues. Between the trimmed V and J ends, which lost 5 bases and 5 bases, there was a span of 18 bases. The CDR3 protein is CASSTGTSPGETQYF. In DNA form, the CDR3 reads TGTGCCAGCAGCACGGGGACATCACCTGGGGAGACCCAGTACTTC. The variable domain in full, with the rest retrieved from reference TRBV11-2 and TRBJ2-5, is EAGVAQSPRYKIIEKRQSVAFWCNPISGHATLYWYQQILGQGPKLLIQFQNNGVVDDSQLPKDRFSAERLKGVDSTLKIQPAKLEDSAVYLCASSTGTSPGETQYFGPGTRLLVL.

The chain carries TRBV9 and TRBJ2-4, with D unclear. Germline V gives CDR1 SGDLS, CDR2 YYNGEE. V was trimmed by 4 bases and J by 1 base, leaving 12 bases between them. CDR3 size: 15 residues. In DNA, the CDR3 is TGTGCCAGCAGCCCTCTACCTGAGGCCAAAAACATTCAGTACTTC. This sequence encodes CASSPLPEAKNIQYF.

V usage is TRBV6-6 and J usage is TRBJ1-1; D may be TRBD1 (5 bases). The V end was cut by 5 bases, the J end by 3 bases, with 25 bases between. Germline-derived CDR1 and CDR2 are MNHNY and SVGAGI (reference sequence). The CDR3 is 18 amino acids. The CDR3 DNA is TGTGCCAGCAGTCCGCCGTTGGGGCGGGGTGAAGGTGACACTGAAGCTTTCTTT. Translated, it gives CASSPPLGRGEGDTEAFF.